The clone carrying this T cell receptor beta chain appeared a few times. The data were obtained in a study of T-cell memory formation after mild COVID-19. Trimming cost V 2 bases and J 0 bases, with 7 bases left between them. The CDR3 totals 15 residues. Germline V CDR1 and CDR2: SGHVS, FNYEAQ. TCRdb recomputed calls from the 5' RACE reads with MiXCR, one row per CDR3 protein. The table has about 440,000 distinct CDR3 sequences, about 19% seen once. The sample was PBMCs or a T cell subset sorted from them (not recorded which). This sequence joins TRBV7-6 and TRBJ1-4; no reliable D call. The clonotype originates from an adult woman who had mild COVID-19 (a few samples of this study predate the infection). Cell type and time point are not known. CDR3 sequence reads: CASSLSISTNEKLFF. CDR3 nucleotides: TGTGCCAGCAGCTTATCCATCTCAACTAATGAAAAACTGTTTTTT.